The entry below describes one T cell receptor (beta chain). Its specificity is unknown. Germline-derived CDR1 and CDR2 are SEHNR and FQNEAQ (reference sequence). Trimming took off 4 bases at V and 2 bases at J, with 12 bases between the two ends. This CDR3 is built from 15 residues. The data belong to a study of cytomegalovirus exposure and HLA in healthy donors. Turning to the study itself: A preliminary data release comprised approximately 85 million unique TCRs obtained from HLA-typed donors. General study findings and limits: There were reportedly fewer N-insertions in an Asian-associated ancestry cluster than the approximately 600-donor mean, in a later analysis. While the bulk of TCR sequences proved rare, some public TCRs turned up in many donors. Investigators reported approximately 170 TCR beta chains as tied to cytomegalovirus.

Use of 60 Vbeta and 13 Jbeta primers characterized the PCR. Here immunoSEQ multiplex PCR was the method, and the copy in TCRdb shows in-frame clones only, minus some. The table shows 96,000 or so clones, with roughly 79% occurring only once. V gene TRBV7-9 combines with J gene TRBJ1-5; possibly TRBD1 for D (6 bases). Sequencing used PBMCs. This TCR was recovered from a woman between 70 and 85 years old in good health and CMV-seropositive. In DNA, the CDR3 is TGTGCCAGCAGCTCGCAGGGGATTGGCAATCAGCCCCAGCATTTT. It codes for CASSSQGIGNQPQHF.